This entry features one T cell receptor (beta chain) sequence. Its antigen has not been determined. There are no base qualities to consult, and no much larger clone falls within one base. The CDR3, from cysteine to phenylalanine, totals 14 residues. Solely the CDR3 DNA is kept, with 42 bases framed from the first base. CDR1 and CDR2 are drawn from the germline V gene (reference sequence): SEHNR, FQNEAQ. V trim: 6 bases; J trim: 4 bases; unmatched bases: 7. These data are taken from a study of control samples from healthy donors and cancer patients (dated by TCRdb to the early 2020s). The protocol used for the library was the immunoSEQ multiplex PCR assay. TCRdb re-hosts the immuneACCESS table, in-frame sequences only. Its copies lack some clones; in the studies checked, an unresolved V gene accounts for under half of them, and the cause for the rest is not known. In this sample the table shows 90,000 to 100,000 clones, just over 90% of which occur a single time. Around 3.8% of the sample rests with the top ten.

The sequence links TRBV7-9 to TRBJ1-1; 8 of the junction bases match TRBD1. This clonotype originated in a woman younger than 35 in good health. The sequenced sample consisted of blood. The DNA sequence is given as TGTGCCAGCAGTCCAGGGGGCTGGACCACTGAAGCTTTCTTT. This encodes CASSPGGWTTEAFF.